The clone carrying this T cell receptor (beta chain) occurred a few times. CDR3 size: 18 residues. Looked up from germline, CDR1 is MGHRA and CDR2 is YSYEKL. The V and J ends lost 1 base and 3 bases, in that order; junction bases with no gene match: 11. Enrollees, roughly 18 to 90 years old, lived in 24 US areas. This entry is derived from a study of blood T cell repertoires in COVID-19. Turning to the study itself: Researchers got acute and convalescent COVID-19 samples from the United States, Italy and Spain. From T cells, B-cell-depleted T cells, or PBMCs came the material, which was cDNA or gDNA.

As handled by the study authors: Quantification of nucleated cells was approximated via reference gene primer amplification. TCRdb's copy holds only in-frame clones and misses some; the assay was immunoSEQ multiplex PCR. V and J calls and clone size follow that table, whereas D and trimming were derived from the DNA. The sample lists some 260,000 clones; about 93% were seen once. This receptor was obtained from a young woman who had recovered from COVID-19. The specimen was PBMCs or T cells enriched from blood (not recorded which). The chain combines TRBV4-1 with TRBJ2-1; the match to TRBD2 covers 8 bases. The CDR3 here is CASSQGGPGLGFYNEQFF. The CDR3 nucleotides read TGCGCCAGCAGCCAAGGAGGACCGGGACTAGGTTTCTACAATGAGCAGTTCTTC.